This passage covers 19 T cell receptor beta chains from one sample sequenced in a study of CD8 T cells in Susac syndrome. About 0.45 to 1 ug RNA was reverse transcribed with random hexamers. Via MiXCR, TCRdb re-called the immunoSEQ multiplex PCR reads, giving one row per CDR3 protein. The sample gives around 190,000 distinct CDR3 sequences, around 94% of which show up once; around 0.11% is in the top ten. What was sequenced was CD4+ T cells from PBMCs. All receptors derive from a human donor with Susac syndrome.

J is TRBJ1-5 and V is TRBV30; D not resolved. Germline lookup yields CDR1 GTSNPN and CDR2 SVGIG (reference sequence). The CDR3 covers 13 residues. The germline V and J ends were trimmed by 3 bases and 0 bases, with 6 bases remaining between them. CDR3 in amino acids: CAWRDNSNQPQHF. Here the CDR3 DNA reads TGTGCCTGGAGAGACAATAGCAATCAGCCCCAGCATTTT.

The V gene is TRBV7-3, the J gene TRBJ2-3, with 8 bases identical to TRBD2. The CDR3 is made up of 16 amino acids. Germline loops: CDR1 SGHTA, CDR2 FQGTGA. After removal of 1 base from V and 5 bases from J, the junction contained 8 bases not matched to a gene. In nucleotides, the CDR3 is TGTGCCAGCAGCTTAAGGGGGCGGGGGGCCAGAGATACGCAGTATTTT. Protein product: CASSLRGRGARDTQYF.

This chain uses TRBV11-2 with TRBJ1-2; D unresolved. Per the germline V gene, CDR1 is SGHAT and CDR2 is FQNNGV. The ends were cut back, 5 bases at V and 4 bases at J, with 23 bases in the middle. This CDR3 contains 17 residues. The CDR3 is CASSPNSARHYGYGYTF. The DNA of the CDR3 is TGTGCCAGCAGCCCAAACAGTGCTAGGCACTATGGCTATGGCTACACCTTC. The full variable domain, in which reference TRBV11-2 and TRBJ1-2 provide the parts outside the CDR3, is EAGVAQSPRYKIIEKRQSVAFWCNPISGHATLYWYQQILGQGPKLLIQFQNNGVVDDSQLPKDRFSAERLKGVDSTLKIQPAKLEDSAVYLCASSPNSARHYGYGYTFGSGTRLTVV.

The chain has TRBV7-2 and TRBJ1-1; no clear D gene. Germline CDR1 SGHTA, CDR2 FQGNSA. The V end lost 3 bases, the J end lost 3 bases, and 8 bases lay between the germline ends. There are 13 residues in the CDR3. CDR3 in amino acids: CASSFGEDTEAFF. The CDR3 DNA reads TGTGCCAGCAGCTTCGGGGAGGACACTGAAGCTTTCTTT. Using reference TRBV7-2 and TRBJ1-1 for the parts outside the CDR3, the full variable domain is GAGVSQSPSNKVTEKGKDVELRCDPISGHTALYWYRQSLGQGLEFLIYFQGNSAPDKSGLPSDRFSAERTGGSVSTLTIQRTQQEDSAVYLCASSFGEDTEAFFGQGTRLTVV.

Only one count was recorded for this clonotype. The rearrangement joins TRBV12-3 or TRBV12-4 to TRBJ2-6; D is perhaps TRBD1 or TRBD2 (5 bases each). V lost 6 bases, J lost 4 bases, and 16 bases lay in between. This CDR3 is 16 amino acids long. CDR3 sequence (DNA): TGTGCCAGCAGCACCCCTGGGGGAGTCGGGGCCAACGTCCTGACTTTC. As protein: CASSTPGGVGANVLTF.

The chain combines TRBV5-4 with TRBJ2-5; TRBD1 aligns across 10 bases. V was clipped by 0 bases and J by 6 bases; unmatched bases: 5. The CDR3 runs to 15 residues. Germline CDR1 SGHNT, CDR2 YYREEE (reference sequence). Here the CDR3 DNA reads TGTGCCAGCAGCTTGGACGGGACAGGGGAAAAGACCCAGTACTTC. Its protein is CASSLDGTGEKTQYF.

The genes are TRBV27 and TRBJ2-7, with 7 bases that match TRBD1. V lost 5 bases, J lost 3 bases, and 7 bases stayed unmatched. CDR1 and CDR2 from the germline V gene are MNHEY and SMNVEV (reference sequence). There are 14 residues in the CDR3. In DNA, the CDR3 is TGTGCCAGCAGTCCGAGACAGGGATTCTACGAGCAGTACTTC. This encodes CASSPRQGFYEQYF.

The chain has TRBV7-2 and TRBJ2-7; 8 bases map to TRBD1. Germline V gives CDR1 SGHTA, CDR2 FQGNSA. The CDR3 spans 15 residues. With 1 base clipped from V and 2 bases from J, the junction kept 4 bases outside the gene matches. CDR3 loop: CASSLESGQAYEQYF. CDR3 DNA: TGTGCCAGCAGCTTAGAATCGGGACAGGCCTACGAGCAGTACTTC.

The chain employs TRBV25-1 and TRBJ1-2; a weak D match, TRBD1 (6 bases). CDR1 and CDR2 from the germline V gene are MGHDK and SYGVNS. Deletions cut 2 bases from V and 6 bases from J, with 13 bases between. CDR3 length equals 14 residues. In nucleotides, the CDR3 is TGTGCCAGCAGTGAAGCGGGCAGGGACAATGGCTACACCTTC. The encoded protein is CASSEAGRDNGYTF.

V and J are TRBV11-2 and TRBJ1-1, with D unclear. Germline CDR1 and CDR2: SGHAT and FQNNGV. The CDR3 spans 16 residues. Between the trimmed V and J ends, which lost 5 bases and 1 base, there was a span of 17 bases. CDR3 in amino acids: CASSLSPTGRNTEAFF. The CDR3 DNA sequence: TGTGCCAGCAGCCTGAGCCCGACGGGGAGGAACACTGAAGCTTTCTTT. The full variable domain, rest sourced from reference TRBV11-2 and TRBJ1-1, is EAGVAQSPRYKIIEKRQSVAFWCNPISGHATLYWYQQILGQGPKLLIQFQNNGVVDDSQLPKDRFSAERLKGVDSTLKIQPAKLEDSAVYLCASSLSPTGRNTEAFFGQGTRLTVV.

In nucleotides, the CDR3 is TGTGCCAGCAGCCCCGGACTAGCGGGACCAGAGACCCAGTACTTC. This encodes CASSPGLAGPETQYF. This chain links TRBV5-4 with TRBJ2-5; 12 bases match TRBD2. Germline V gives CDR1 SGHNT, CDR2 YYREEE (reference sequence). This CDR3 region has 15 residues. Losses at the gene ends were 4 bases for V and 4 bases for J; bases not matched to a gene: 5.

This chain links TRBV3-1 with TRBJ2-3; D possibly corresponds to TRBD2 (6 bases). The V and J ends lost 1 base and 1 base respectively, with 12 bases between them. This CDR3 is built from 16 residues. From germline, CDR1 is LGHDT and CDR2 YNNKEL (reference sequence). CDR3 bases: TGTGCCAGCAGCCAAGGGGGGGTCGGTCGCACAGATACGCAGTATTTT. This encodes CASSQGGVGRTDTQYF.

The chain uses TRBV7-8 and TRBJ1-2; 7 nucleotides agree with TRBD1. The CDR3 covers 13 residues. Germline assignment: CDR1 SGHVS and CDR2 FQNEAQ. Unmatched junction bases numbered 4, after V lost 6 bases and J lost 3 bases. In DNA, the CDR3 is TGTGCCAGCAGTCGGGACAGATACTATGGCTACACCTTC. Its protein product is CASSRDRYYGYTF.

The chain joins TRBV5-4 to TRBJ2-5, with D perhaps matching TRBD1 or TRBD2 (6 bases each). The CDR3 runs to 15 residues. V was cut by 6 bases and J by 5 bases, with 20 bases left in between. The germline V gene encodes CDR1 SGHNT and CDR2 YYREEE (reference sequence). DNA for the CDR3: TGTGCCAGCACGATGGGGACGGGGGCAGGGGAGACCCAGTACTTC. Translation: CASTMGTGAGETQYF.

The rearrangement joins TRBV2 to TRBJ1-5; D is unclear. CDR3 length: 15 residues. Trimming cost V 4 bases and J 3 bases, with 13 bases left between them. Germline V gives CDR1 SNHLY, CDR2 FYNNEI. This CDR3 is CASSGGQSNNQPQHF. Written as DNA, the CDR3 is TGTGCCAGCAGTGGAGGGCAGAGTAACAATCAGCCCCAGCATTTT. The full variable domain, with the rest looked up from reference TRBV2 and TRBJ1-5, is EPEVTQTPSHQVTQMGQEVILRCVPISNHLYFYWYRQILGQKVEFLVSFYNNEISEKSEIFDDQFSVERPDGSNFTLKIRSTKLEDSAMYFCASSGGQSNNQPQHFGDGTRLSIL.

DNA for the CDR3: TGCAGTGCTGGAGGGGGGGGGCAAGAGACCCAGTACTTC. Its translation: CSAGGGGQETQYF. The chain recombines TRBV20-1 with TRBJ2-5; D is possibly TRBD2 (7 bases). CDR3 length equals 13 residues. Trimming shortened V by 5 bases and J by 2 bases, and 12 bases separated the two germline ends. CDR1 is DFQATT and CDR2 is SNEGSKA in the germline V gene (reference sequence).

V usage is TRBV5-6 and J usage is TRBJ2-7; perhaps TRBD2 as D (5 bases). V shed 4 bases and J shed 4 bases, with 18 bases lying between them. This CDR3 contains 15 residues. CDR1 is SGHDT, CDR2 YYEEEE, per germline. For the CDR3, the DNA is TGTGCCAGCAGCCTCGACCCCCGGGGATGGTACGAGCAGTACTTC. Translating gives CASSLDPRGWYEQYF. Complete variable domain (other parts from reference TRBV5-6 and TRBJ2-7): DAGVTQSPTHLIKTRGQQVTLRCSPKSGHDTVSWYQQALGQGPQFIFQYYEEEERQRGNFPDRFSGHQFPNYSSELNVNALLLGDSALYLCASSLDPRGWYEQYFGPGTRLTVT.

The CDR3 DNA is TGTGCCAGCAGTTCCTTCGGGGCGGGGGGAAATCTGGGCTTTGAGCAGTTCTTC. It translates to CASSSFGAGGNLGFEQFF. The gene calls are TRBV6-2 or TRBV6-3 and TRBJ2-1; 8 nucleotides match TRBD2. V shed 4 bases and J 9 bases; nucleotides not matched to a gene: 20. CDR3 size: 18 residues. CDR1 and CDR2 from the germline V gene are MNHEY and SVGEGT.

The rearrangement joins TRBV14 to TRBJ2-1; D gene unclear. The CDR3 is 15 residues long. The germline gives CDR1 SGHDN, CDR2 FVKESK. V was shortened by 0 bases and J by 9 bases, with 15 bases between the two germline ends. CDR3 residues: CASSQDIGPLGEQFF. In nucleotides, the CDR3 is TGTGCCAGCAGCCAAGATATCGGCCCACTCGGTGAGCAGTTCTTC. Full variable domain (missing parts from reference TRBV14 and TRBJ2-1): EAGVTQFPSHSVIEKGQTVTLRCDPISGHDNLYWYRRVMGKEIKFLLHFVKESKQDESGMPNNRFLAERTGGTYSTLKVQPAELEDSGVYFCASSQDIGPLGEQFFGPGTRLTVL.